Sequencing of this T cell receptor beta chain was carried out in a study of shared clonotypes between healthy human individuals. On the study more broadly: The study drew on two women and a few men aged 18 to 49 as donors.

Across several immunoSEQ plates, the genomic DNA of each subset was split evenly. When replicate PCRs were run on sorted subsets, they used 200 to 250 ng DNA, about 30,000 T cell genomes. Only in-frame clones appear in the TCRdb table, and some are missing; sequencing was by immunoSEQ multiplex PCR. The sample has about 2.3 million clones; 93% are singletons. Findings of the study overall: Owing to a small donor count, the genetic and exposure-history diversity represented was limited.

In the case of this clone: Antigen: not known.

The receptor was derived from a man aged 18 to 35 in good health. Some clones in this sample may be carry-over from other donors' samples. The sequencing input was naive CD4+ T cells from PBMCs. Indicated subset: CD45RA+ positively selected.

CDR3 residues: CASSTTQETQYF. CDR3 coding DNA: TGTGCCAGCAGCACCACTCAAGAGACCCAGTACTTC. This chain links TRBV7-8 with TRBJ2-5; no definite D call. The germline V gene encodes CDR1 SGHVS and CDR2 FQNEAQ. Trimming left V 5 bases short and J 2 bases short, with 6 bases between. The CDR3 is made up of 12 amino acids. Full variable domain (rest looked up from reference TRBV7-8 and TRBJ2-5): GAGVSQSPRYKVAKRGQDVALRCDPISGHVSLFWYQQALGQGPEFLTYFQNEAQLDKSGLPSDRFFAERPEGSVSTLKIQRTQQEDSAVYLCASSTTQETQYFGPGTRLLVL.